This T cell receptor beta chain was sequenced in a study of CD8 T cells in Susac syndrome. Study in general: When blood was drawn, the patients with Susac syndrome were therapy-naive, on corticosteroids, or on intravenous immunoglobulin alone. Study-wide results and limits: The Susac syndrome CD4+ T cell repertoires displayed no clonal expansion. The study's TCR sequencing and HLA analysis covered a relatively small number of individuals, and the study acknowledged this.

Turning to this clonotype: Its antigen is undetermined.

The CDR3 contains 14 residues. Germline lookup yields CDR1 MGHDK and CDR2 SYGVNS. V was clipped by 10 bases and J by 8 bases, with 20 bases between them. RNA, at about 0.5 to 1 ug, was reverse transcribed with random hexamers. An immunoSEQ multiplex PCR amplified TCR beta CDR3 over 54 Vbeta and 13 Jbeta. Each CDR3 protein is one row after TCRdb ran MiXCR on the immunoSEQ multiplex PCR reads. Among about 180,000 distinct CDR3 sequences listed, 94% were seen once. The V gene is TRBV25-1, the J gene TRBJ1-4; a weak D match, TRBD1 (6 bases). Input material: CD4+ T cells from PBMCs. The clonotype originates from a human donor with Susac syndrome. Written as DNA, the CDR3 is TGTGCCACCTCCGCGGGGCAGGGGAAAGAAAAACTGTTTTTT. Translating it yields CATSAGQGKEKLFF. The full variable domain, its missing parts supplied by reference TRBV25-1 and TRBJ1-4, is EADIYQTPRYLVIGTGKKITLECSQTMGHDKMYWYQQDPGMELHLIHYSYGVNSTEKGDLSSESTVSRIRTEHFPLTLESARPSHTSQYLCATSAGQGKEKLFFGSGTQLSVL.